The source of this TCR beta chain is a study of early T cells in non-severe SARS-CoV-2 infection. Study summary: Sequencing input comprised bulk RNA from unsorted whole blood; chain pairing was not available.

Individual cDNA molecules each received unique molecular identifiers attached to them. TCRdb re-called the 5' RACE reads through MiXCR, storing one row per CDR3 protein. The data contain roughly 83,000 distinct CDR3 sequences, approximately 12% of them singletons. Trimming removed 2 bases at V and 2 bases at J, with 19 bases between. Germline CDR1 SGHVS, CDR2 FQNEAQ. The CDR3 runs 17 residues. This clonotype was sampled from an adult who was a healthcare worker with PCR-confirmed SARS-CoV-2 infection or an uninfected control (not recorded which). This rearrangement joins TRBV7-8 to TRBJ2-7, with a tentative D call TRBD2 (5 bases). This sample comprised whole blood, obtained at baseline. CDR3 coding DNA: TGTGCCAGCAGCTTAAACTTTGGAGGAGAAAGGGCCTACGAGCAGTACTTC. Its translation: CASSLNFGGERAYEQYF.